The T cell receptor (beta chain) under discussion was sequenced for a study of T cell responses to AZD1222 COVID-19 vaccine (TCRdb year 2021). Concerning the study at large: AZD1222 recipients whose second dose came at about 4 weeks and those whose second dose came at about 12 weeks were combined into one group, since spike-specific TCR depth and breadth did not differ between the two schedules. TCR sequencing covered 230 or so trial participants: 200 to 220 given two doses of AZD1222 and 26 given two doses of MenACWY control vaccine. Trial participants were enrolled by age into 18-55, 56-69 and 70-plus year subgroups, with approximately 150, 28 and 58 TCR-sequenced participants respectively.

The meaning of the sample's time point label: baseline before first vaccination. Vaccinee samples came from UK trials COV001 and COV002, including a single-blind randomized controlled phase 2/3 trial of AZD1222 (ChAdOx1 nCoV-19) in healthy adults. For TCRbeta chain sequencing, PBMC samples from trial participants were taken at day 0 and at day 28 after the second dose. The CDR3 regions of human TCRbeta chains were analyzed by immunosequencing. In the authors' own workflow: TCRs in the repertoires were matched against a reference library of SARS-CoV-2-specific TCRs that had been generated with the MIRA antigen-specificity platform. Breadth meant the fraction of unique TCRs that were SARS-CoV-2-associated, whereas depth meant the fraction of total T cells that were SARS-CoV-2-associated. Using the MIRA data, each spike-specific TCR was assigned both to the spike region to which the TCR was reactive and to a CD4 or CD8 class. Log10-transformed breadth and depth values were compared by one-way ANOVA with Sidak's multiple comparisons tests. TCRdb retrieved this table from immuneACCESS and kept in-frame rearrangements only. Not all clones are present; in checked studies, unresolved V genes account for under half, and no reason is known for the remainder. The V and J calls and clone size are taken from that table; D and trimming were inferred from the DNA. The sample includes roughly 100,000 clones, with 86% observed a single time. 5% of the sample rests with the top ten.

The CDR3 contains 18 residues, cysteine and phenylalanine counted. CDR3 DNA only is kept here, 54 bases in frame from base 1. CDR1 LGHNA and CDR2 YSLEER are derived from the germline V gene. Here V drops 4 bases and J drops 0 bases, and the junction holds 10 bases not matched to any gene. Study-wide findings and limitations: Reportedly, almost half of the unique spike-specific TCRs recognized epitopes lying outside the regions that are mutated in the B.1.351 and B.1.1.7 variants. Most participants were white British and females outnumbered males, and the authors suggested that clonal diversity may have been underestimated. The 56-69-year group was small, and its depth increase did not reach significance, likely because of low power. The whole spike protein was spanned by vaccine-associated CD4 TCRs, and dominant responses were seen in regions 160-218 and 743-854. Only six AZD1222 recipients were SARS-CoV-2 seropositive at baseline, limiting conclusions about previously exposed vaccinees. Because no day 14 peak-response samples were available, repertoires were characterized only after the peak T cell response. Spike-specific TCR breadth and depth rose significantly after two AZD1222 doses compared with day 0 and with MenACWY recipients.

This clone has a single count. Its antigen remains undetermined. Per-nucleotide qualities are absent, and no much larger clonotype sits a single base away. This TCR was recovered from an adult in good health. This sample comprised peripheral blood, obtained on day 0 of AZD1222 vaccination. This chain is built from TRBV4-3 and TRBJ2-2; the central 8 bases match TRBD2. The CDR3 region reads CASSRERGGGTNTGELFF. The DNA sequence is TGCGCCAGCAGCCGCGAACGGGGGGGAGGGACGAACACCGGGGAGCTGTTTTTT.